This record concerns one T cell receptor (beta chain) sequence. Its antigen remains unidentified. This sample was included in a study of Tregs in tolerant kidney transplant recipients. Looking at the study overall: After 6 days with irradiated graft donor PBMCs, CFSE-labeled recipient PBMCs were FACS-sorted. Study results and limitations: Biological reproducibility was not directly addressed, but technical replication error appeared minimal. Expanding Tregs on activated donor B cells appeared to best identify donor-specific TCRbeta clones. Findings come from small patient numbers and require larger validation.

TCRdb keeps only in-frame clones here, not all; method: immunoSEQ multiplex PCR. The sample lists some 8,700 clones; more than 40% were seen once. The length of the CDR3 is 16 residues. The germline V and J ends were trimmed by 2 bases and 5 bases, with 18 bases remaining between them. Germline V CDR1 and CDR2: SGHNT, YENEEA. The rearrangement links TRBV11-3 to TRBJ2-5, with D possibly being TRBD2 (6 bases). The sequence derives from a human donor in good health. Sequences were obtained from CD4+ T cells from blood cultured with allogeneic cells. The CDR3 nucleotides read TGTGCCAGCAGCTTAATTTCCGGGAGTGGGGCGGAGACCCAGTACTTC. Its protein product is CASSLISGSGAETQYF.